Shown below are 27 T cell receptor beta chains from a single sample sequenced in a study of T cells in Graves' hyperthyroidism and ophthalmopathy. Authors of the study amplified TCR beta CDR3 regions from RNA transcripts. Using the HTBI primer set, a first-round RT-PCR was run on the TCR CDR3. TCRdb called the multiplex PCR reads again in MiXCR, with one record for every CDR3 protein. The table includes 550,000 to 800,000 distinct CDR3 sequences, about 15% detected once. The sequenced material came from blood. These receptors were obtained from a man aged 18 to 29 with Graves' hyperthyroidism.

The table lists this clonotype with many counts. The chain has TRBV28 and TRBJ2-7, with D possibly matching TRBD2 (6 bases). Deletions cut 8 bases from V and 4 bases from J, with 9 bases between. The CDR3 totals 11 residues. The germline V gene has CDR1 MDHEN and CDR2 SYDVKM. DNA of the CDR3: TGTGCCAGCGGTCGGGGGTACGAGCAGTACTTC. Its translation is CASGRGYEQYF.

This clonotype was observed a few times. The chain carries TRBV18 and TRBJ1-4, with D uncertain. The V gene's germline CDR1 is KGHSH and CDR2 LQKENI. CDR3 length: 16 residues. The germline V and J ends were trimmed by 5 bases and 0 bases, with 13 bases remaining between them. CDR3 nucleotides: TGTGCCAGCTCATCAGGACCGATTACAACTAATGAAAAACTGTTTTTT. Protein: CASSSGPITTNEKLFF.

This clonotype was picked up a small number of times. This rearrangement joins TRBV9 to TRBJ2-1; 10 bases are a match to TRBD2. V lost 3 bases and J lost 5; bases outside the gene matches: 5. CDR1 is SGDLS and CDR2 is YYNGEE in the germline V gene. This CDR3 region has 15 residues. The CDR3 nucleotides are TGTGCCAGCAGCGGGGGAGCGGGAGGGGACAATGAGCAGTTCTTC. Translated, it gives CASSGGAGGDNEQFF.

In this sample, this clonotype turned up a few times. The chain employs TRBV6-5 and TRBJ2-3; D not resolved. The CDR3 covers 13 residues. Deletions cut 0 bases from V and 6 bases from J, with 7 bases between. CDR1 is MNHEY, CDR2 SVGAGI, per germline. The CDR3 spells CASSYSTADTQYF. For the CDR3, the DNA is TGTGCCAGCAGTTACTCGACGGCCGATACGCAGTATTTT.

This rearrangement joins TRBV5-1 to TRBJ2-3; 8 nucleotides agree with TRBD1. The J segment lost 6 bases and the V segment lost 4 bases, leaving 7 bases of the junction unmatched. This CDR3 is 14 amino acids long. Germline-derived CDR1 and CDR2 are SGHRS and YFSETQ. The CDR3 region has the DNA TGCGCCAGCAGCAATGACAGGGGAGCGGATACGCAGTATTTT. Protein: CASSNDRGADTQYF.

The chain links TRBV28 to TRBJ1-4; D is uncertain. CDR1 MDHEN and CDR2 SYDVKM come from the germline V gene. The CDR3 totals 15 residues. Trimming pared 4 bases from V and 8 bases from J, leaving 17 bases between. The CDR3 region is CASSSDTASGEKLFF. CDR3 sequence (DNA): TGTGCCAGCAGTTCCGACACGGCCTCCGGGGAAAAACTGTTTTTT.

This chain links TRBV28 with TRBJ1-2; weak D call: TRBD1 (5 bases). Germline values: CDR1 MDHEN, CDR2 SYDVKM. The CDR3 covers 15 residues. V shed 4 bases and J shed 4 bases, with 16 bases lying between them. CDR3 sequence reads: CASSYMGRQGYGYTF. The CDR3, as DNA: TGTGCCAGCAGTTATATGGGGCGACAAGGCTATGGCTACACCTTC.

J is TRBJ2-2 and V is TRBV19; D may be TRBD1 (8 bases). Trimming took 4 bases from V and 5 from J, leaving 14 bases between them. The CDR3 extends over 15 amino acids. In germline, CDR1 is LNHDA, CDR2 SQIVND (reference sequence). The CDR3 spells CASSTTGEGTGELFF. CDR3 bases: TGTGCCAGTAGTACGACAGGGGAGGGAACCGGGGAGCTGTTTTTT.

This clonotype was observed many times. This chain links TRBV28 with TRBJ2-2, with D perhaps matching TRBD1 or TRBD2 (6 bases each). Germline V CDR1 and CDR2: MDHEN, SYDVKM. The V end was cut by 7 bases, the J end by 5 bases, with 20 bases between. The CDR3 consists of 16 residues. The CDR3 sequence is CASTPPGAVRTGELFF. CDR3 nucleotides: TGTGCCAGCACTCCCCCGGGGGCCGTCCGAACCGGGGAGCTGTTTTTT.

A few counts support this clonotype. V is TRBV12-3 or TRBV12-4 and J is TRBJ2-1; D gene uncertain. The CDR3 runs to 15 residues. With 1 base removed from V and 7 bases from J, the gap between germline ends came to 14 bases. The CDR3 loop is CASSLVLVVGNEQFF. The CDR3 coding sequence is TGTGCCAGCAGTTTAGTCCTAGTGGTCGGGAATGAGCAGTTCTTC.

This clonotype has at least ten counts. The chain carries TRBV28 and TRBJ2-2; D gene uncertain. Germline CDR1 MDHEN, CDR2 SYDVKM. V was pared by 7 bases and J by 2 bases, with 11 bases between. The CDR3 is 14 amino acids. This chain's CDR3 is CASTRRSNTGELFF. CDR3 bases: TGTGCCAGCACCCGACGAAGTAACACCGGGGAGCTGTTTTTT.

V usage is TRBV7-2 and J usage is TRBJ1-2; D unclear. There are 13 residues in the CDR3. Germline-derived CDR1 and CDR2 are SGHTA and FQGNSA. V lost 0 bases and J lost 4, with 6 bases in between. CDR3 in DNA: TGTGCCAGCAGCTTAGCGAATAGCTATGGCTACACCTTC. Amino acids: CASSLANSYGYTF. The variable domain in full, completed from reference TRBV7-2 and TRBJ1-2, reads GAGVSQSPSNKVTEKGKDVELRCDPISGHTALYWYRQSLGQGLEFLIYFQGNSAPDKSGLPSDRFSAERTGGSVSTLTIQRTQQEDSAVYLCASSLANSYGYTFGSGTRLTVV.

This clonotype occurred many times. CDR3 sequence: CASRKDRSGEQYF. CDR3 nucleotide sequence: TGTGCCAGCAGAAAGGACAGATCTGGAGAGCAGTACTTC. This chain uses TRBV2 with TRBJ2-7, with D possibly matching TRBD1 (6 bases). V gave up 6 bases and J gave up 7 bases, with 16 bases separating them. This CDR3 has 13 amino acids. Germline V gene sequence: CDR1 SNHLY, CDR2 FYNNEI.

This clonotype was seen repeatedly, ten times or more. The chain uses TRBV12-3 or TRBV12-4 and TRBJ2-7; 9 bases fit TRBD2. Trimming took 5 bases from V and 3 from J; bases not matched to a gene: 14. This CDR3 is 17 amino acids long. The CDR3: CASSPGTSSLLNYEQYF. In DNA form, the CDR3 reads TGTGCCAGCAGTCCCGGGACTAGCTCGCTTCTCAACTACGAGCAGTACTTC.

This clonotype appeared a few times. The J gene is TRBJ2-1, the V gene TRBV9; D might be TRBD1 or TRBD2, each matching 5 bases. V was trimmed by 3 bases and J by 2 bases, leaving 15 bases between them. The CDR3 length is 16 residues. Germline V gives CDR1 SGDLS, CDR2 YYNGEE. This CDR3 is CASSGKPGRTYNEQFF. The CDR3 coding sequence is TGTGCCAGCAGCGGCAAGCCGGGACGGACCTACAATGAGCAGTTCTTC.

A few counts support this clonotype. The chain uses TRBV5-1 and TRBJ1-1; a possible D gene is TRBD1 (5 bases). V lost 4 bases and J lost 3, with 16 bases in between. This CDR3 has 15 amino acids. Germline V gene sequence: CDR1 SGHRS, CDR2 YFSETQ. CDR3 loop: CASSITQDADTEAFF. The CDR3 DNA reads TGCGCCAGCAGCATAACACAGGACGCAGACACTGAAGCTTTCTTT.

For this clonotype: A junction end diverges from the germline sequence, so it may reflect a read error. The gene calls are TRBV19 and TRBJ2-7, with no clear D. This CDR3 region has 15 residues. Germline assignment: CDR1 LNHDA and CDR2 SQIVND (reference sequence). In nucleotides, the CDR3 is TGTGCCAGTAGTATAGAGAGGACCGTGACCTACGAGCGGTACTTC. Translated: CASSIERTVTYERYF. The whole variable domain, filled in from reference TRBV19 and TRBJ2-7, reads DGGITQSPKYLFRKEGQNVTLSCEQNLNHDAMYWYRQDPGQGLRLIYYSQIVNDFQKGDIAEGYSVSREKKESFPLTVTSAQKNPTAFYLCASSIERTVTYERYFGPGTRLTVT.

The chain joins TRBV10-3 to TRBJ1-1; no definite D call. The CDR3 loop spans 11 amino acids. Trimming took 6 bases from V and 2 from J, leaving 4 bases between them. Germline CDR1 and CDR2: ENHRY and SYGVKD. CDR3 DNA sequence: TGTGCCATCAGCCTTAACACTGAAGCTTTCTTT. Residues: CAISLNTEAFF.

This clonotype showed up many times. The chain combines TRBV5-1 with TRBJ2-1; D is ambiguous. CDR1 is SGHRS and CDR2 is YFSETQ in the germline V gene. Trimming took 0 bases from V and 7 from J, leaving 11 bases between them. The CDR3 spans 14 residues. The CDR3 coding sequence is TGCGCCAGCAGCTTGGCGGCCCCAACTAATGAGCAGTTCTTC. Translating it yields CASSLAAPTNEQFF.

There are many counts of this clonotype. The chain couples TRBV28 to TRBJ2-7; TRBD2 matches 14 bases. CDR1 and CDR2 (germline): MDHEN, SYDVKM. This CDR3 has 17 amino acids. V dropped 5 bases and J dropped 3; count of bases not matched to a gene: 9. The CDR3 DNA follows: TGTGCCAGCAGTCTAGGACTAGCGGGAGGCTCGCACTACGAGCAGTACTTC. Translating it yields CASSLGLAGGSHYEQYF.

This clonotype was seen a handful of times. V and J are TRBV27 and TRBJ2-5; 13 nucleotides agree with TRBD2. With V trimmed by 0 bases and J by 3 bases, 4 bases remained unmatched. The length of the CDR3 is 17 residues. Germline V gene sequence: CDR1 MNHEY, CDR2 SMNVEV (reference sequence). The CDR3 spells CASSLSGLAGFEETQYF. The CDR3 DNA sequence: TGTGCCAGCAGTTTATCGGGACTAGCGGGATTTGAAGAGACCCAGTACTTC.

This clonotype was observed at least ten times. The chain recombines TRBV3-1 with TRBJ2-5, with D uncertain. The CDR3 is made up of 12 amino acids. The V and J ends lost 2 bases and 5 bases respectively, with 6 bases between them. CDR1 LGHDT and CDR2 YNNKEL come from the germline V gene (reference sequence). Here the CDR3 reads CASSQIAETQYF. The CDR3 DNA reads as TGTGCCAGCAGCCAAATTGCGGAGACCCAGTACTTC.

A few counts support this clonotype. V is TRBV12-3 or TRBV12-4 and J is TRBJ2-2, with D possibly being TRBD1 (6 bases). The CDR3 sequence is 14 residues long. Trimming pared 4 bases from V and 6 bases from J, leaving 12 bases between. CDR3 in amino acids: CASSSHRDAGELFF. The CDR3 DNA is TGTGCCAGCAGTTCACACAGGGACGCCGGGGAGCTGTTTTTT.

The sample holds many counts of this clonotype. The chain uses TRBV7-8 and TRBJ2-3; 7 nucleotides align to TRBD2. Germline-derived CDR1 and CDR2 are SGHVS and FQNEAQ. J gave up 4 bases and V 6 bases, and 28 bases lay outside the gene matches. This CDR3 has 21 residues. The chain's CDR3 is CASSFNPGGGRSGRRADTQYF. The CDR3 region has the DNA TGTGCCAGCAGTTTTAACCCGGGAGGAGGGCGGAGCGGTCGGAGGGCAGATACGCAGTATTTT. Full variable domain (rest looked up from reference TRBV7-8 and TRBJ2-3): GAGVSQSPRYKVAKRGQDVALRCDPISGHVSLFWYQQALGQGPEFLTYFQNEAQLDKSGLPSDRFFAERPEGSVSTLKIQRTQQEDSAVYLCASSFNPGGGRSGRRADTQYFGPGTRLTVL.

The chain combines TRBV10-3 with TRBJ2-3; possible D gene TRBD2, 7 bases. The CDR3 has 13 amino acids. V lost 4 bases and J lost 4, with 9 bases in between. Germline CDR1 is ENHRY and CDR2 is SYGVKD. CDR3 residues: CAISGGGADTQYF. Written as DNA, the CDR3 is TGTGCCATCAGTGGAGGGGGGGCAGATACGCAGTATTTT.

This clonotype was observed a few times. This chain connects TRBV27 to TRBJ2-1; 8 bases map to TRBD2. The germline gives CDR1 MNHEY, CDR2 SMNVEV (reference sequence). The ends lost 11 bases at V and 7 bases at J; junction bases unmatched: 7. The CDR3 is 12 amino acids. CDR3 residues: CAAGLAGNEQFF. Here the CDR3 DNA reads TGTGCCGCCGGACTAGCAGGGAATGAGCAGTTCTTC.

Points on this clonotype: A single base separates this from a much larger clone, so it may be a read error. The CDR3 DNA reads as TGTGCCAACTCACCTGGACAGACCCAACTAATAGGACAACTGTTTTTT. Translated: CANSPGQTQLIGQLFF. The chain carries TRBV18 and TRBJ1-4, with D tentatively TRBD1 (6 bases). In germline, CDR1 is KGHSH, CDR2 LQKENI. This CDR3 has 16 residues. Complete variable domain (other parts from reference TRBV18 and TRBJ1-4): NAGVMQNPRHLVRRRGQEARLRCSPMKGHSHVYWYRQLPEEGLKFMVYLQKENIIDESGMPKERFSAEFPKEGPSILRIQQVVRGDSAAYFCANSPGQTQLIGQLFFGSGTQLSVL.